A single sample gave rise to the 24 T cell receptor beta chains below, sequenced in a study of T-cell memory formation after mild COVID-19. TCRdb independently ran MiXCR on the 5' RACE reads; one entry per CDR3 protein. In the table there are 130,000 to 150,000 distinct CDR3 sequences, around 5.8% of which are singletons. Source material: PBMCs or a T cell subset sorted from them (not recorded which). The receptors stem from an adult woman who had mild COVID-19 (a few samples of this study predate the infection). Cell type and time point are not known.

This clonotype came up many times. This chain links TRBV12-3 or TRBV12-4 with TRBJ1-2, with TRBD1 as a possible D gene (6 bases). The CDR3 has 14 residues. The germline V and J ends were trimmed by 1 base and 4 bases, with 10 bases remaining between them. The CDR3 protein is CASSLGGQSYGYTF. The CDR3 DNA is TGTGCCAGCAGTTTAGGTGGACAGTCCTATGGCTACACCTTC.

V usage is TRBV12-3 or TRBV12-4 and J usage is TRBJ1-2; D is unclear. Trimming shortened V by 3 bases and J by 4 bases, and 9 bases separated the two germline ends. CDR3 length: 13 amino acids. The CDR3 DNA sequence: TGTGCCAGCAGTTTGGTACAGTTCTATGGCTACACCTTC. It codes for CASSLVQFYGYTF.

This clonotype was observed at least ten times. This chain joins TRBV20-1 and TRBJ2-5; 7 bases are shared with TRBD2. V trimming: 3 bases; J trimming: 4 bases; junction bases outside the gene matches: 11. Looked up from germline, CDR1 is DFQATT and CDR2 is SNEGSKA (reference sequence). The CDR3 consists of 15 residues. The CDR3 DNA sequence: TGCAGTGCTAGCCGGTGGGCGGGAGAGGGAGAGACCCAGTACTTC. This sequence encodes CSASRWAGEGETQYF.

This clonotype has a count of ten or more. The V and J genes are TRBV30 and TRBJ2-6; D unresolved. Germline V lookup: CDR1 GTSNPN, CDR2 SVGIG (reference sequence). The V and J ends lost 3 bases and 0 bases respectively, with 15 bases between them. The CDR3 length is 17 residues. Here the CDR3 reads CAWSPFAGRSGANVLTF. Written as DNA, the CDR3 is TGTGCCTGGAGCCCCTTTGCAGGCCGCTCTGGGGCCAACGTCCTGACTTTC.

This clonotype showed up many times. The chain couples TRBV18 to TRBJ2-1, with D perhaps being TRBD1 or TRBD2 (6 bases each). CDR3 length: 16 amino acids. Trimming stripped 0 bases from V and 2 bases from J, with 11 bases between. The germline V gene encodes CDR1 KGHSH and CDR2 LQKENI. CDR3 amino acids: CASSPPTGGAYNEQFF. The DNA of the CDR3 is TGTGCCAGCTCACCACCGACAGGAGGGGCCTACAATGAGCAGTTCTTC.

At least ten counts were recorded for this clonotype. V usage is TRBV11-2 and J usage is TRBJ2-3, with D possibly called TRBD1 or TRBD2 (5 bases each). In germline, CDR1 is SGHAT, CDR2 FQNNGV. There are 18 residues in the CDR3. Trimming pared 1 base from V and 2 bases from J, leaving 19 bases between. The CDR3 sequence: CASSLVPLGTGNTDTQYF. CDR3 coding DNA: TGTGCCAGCAGCTTAGTACCCCTCGGGACGGGGAACACAGATACGCAGTATTTT.

This clonotype was recorded a few times. The chain employs TRBV2 and TRBJ1-1; 7 nucleotides align to TRBD1. Trimming removed 3 bases from V and 5 bases from J; junction bases left unmatched: 3. Germline V gene lookup returns CDR1 SNHLY and CDR2 FYNNEI. The CDR3 contains 13 residues. The CDR3 here is CASSETGWTEAFF. The CDR3 bases are TGTGCCAGCAGTGAGACAGGGTGGACTGAAGCTTTCTTT.

This clonotype has more than one count but fewer than ten. The rearrangement uses TRBV12-3 or TRBV12-4 and TRBJ2-3, with D hard to call. CDR3 length: 12 residues. Trimming cost V 7 bases and J 1 base, with 6 bases left between them. The CDR3 DNA is TGTGCCAGCACTCGGGGCACAGATACGCAGTATTTT. Its translation: CASTRGTDTQYF.

This clonotype was seen many times. The gene calls are TRBV6-5 and TRBJ1-2; weak D call: TRBD1 (6 bases). This CDR3 comprises 12 residues. With 5 bases removed from V and 8 bases from J, the gap between germline ends came to 12 bases. Germline V gene data show CDR1 as MNHEY and CDR2 as SVGAGI. The CDR3 region has the DNA TGTGCCAGCAGTACCCAGGGGCAGGGCTACACCTTC. This sequence encodes CASSTQGQGYTF.

Many counts were recorded for this clonotype. CDR3 coding DNA: TGTGCCAGCCGCGAACACCGGGGGGGGGCTGCAGGGGCCAACGTCCTGACTTTC. Its translation: CASREHRGGAAGANVLTF. This chain joins TRBV6-6 and TRBJ2-6; 8 bases match TRBD2. The ends lost 8 bases at V and 4 bases at J; junction bases unmatched: 16. Per the germline V gene, CDR1 is MNHNY and CDR2 is SVGAGI (reference sequence). This CDR3 spans 18 amino acids.

The rearrangement joins TRBV11-2 to TRBJ2-3, with D perhaps TRBD2 (6 bases). Germline V gene lookup returns CDR1 SGHAT and CDR2 FQNNGV. V dropped 0 bases and J dropped 3 bases, with 10 bases sitting between them. CDR3 length: 15 amino acids. The CDR3 nucleotides are TGTGCCAGCAGCTTAGAGCGGCGGGGTACAGATACGCAGTATTTT. This gives the protein CASSLERRGTDTQYF.

This clonotype was seen only a few times. The V call is TRBV4-2, the J call TRBJ2-3; 11 nucleotides align to TRBD2. V lost 0 bases, J lost 4 bases, and 6 bases stayed unmatched. The CDR3 runs 17 residues. Germline CDR1 reads LGHNA; CDR2 reads YNFKEQ. CDR3 residues: CASSQDRGSGGADTQYF. The CDR3 DNA reads as TGTGCCAGCAGCCAAGATCGGGGTAGCGGGGGGGCAGATACGCAGTATTTT.

This clonotype was seen many times. V gene TRBV11-1 combines with J gene TRBJ2-3; D not resolved. The V end lost 4 bases, the J end lost 0 bases, and 14 bases lay between the germline ends. This CDR3 has 16 amino acids. Germline V CDR1 and CDR2: SGHAT, FQDESV (reference sequence). The CDR3 sequence is CASSSPDAASTDTQYF. Here the CDR3 DNA reads TGTGCCAGCAGCTCCCCGGATGCGGCTAGCACAGATACGCAGTATTTT.

Only a few counts were recorded for this clonotype. This rearrangement joins TRBV5-1 to TRBJ2-7, with 7 positions matching TRBD1. V trimming: 3 bases; J trimming: 4 bases; junction bases outside the gene matches: 4. Germline values: CDR1 SGHRS, CDR2 YFSETQ. The CDR3 contains 13 residues. In DNA, the CDR3 is TGCGCCAGCAGCTGGGGGACAGAGTACGAGCAGTACTTC. It yields the protein CASSWGTEYEQYF.

This clonotype showed up many times. The chain links TRBV5-1 to TRBJ1-4; D is perhaps TRBD1 (5 bases). Germline V gives CDR1 SGHRS, CDR2 YFSETQ. The CDR3 has 14 amino acids. V lost 2 bases and J lost 5, with 10 bases in between. The CDR3 loop is CASSFGTANEKLFF. In nucleotides, the CDR3 is TGCGCCAGCAGCTTCGGGACGGCAAATGAAAAACTGTTTTTT.

This clonotype was counted many times. The chain has TRBV10-3 and TRBJ1-4; 8 nucleotides align to TRBD1. Germline V gives CDR1 ENHRY, CDR2 SYGVKD. CDR3 length equals 15 residues. J lost 13 bases, V lost 0 bases, and 10 bases had no gene match. The CDR3 here is CAISESLGQGNGLFF. The CDR3 DNA follows: TGTGCCATCAGTGAGTCCCTAGGACAGGGCAACGGACTGTTTTTT.

The chain combines TRBV13 with TRBJ1-1; 11 bases are a match to TRBD1. Germline V gene data show CDR1 as PRHDT and CDR2 as FYEKMQ (reference sequence). The CDR3 length is 14 residues. With V trimmed by 5 bases and J by 5 bases, 4 bases remained unmatched. This chain's CDR3 is CASSRWDRGTEAFF. For the CDR3, the DNA is TGTGCCAGCAGCCGATGGGACAGGGGGACTGAAGCTTTCTTT.

This clonotype was observed a few times. The rearrangement joins TRBV7-8 to TRBJ1-5; a possible D gene is TRBD1 (5 bases). V was cut by 5 bases and J by 1 base, with 12 bases left in between. Looked up from germline, CDR1 is SGHVS and CDR2 is FQNEAQ. The CDR3 is made up of 15 amino acids. CDR3 amino acids: CASSTRQWSNQPQHF. In DNA, the CDR3 is TGTGCCAGCAGCACCCGACAGTGGAGCAATCAGCCCCAGCATTTT.

This sequence joins TRBV7-3 and TRBJ2-7, with 8 nucleotides matching TRBD1. V shed 5 bases and J 4 bases; nucleotides not matched to a gene: 4. This CDR3 is built from 13 residues. CDR1 is SGHTA, CDR2 FQGTGA, per germline. CDR3 region: CASSRDRKYEQYF. The CDR3 region has the DNA TGTGCCAGCAGCCGGGACAGGAAGTACGAGCAGTACTTC.

This clonotype has a count of ten or more. The rearrangement links TRBV21-1 to TRBJ2-2; the table calls TRBD1, which could not be checked here. TRBV21-1 is flagged as a pseudogene. This CDR3 comprises 18 residues. Here the CDR3 DNA reads TGTGCCAGCAGCACAGGGTCCTCAGGGGGAACGAACACCGGGGAGCTGTTTTTT. It specifies CASSTGSSGGTNTGELFF.

This clonotype was seen a handful of times. The chain employs TRBV2 and TRBJ1-1; 8 bases are shared with TRBD1. Germline V CDR1 and CDR2: SNHLY, FYNNEI. The CDR3 totals 14 residues. V lost 6 bases to trimming and J lost 0 bases; unmatched junction nucleotides: 3. The CDR3 DNA sequence: TGTGCCAGCAGACGACAGGGGATGAACACTGAAGCTTTCTTT. Protein product: CASRRQGMNTEAFF.

This clonotype showed up many times. This chain uses TRBV29-1 with TRBJ2-1, with D perhaps matching TRBD2 (5 bases). Germline lookup yields CDR1 SQVTM and CDR2 ANQGSEA. With 6 bases removed from V and 4 bases from J, the gap between germline ends came to 13 bases. This CDR3 contains 13 residues. In nucleotides, the CDR3 is TGCAGCGTGTTCCCGACGGGATACAATGAGCAGTTCTTC. It is translated as CSVFPTGYNEQFF.

This clonotype was seen repeatedly, ten times or more. This chain uses TRBV5-1 with TRBJ2-5; TRBD1 aligns across 9 bases. CDR1 and CDR2 (germline): SGHRS, YFSETQ. Germline trimming cut 3 bases from V and 6 bases from J; bases unmatched to any gene: 12. The CDR3 length is 16 residues. CDR3 sequence: CASSSVPGTGLQTQYF. For the CDR3, the DNA is TGCGCCAGCAGCTCGGTTCCCGGGACAGGGTTGCAGACCCAGTACTTC.

This clonotype was counted only a few times. In nucleotides, the CDR3 is TGTGCCAGCAGTTTATCGACTAGCGGACCCTACGAGCAGTACTTC. As protein: CASSLSTSGPYEQYF. The chain is built from TRBV27 and TRBJ2-7, with 9 bases lining up with TRBD2. J lost 2 bases, V lost 0 bases, and 2 bases had no gene match. CDR3 length: 15 residues. Germline CDR1 reads MNHEY; CDR2 reads SMNVEV (reference sequence).